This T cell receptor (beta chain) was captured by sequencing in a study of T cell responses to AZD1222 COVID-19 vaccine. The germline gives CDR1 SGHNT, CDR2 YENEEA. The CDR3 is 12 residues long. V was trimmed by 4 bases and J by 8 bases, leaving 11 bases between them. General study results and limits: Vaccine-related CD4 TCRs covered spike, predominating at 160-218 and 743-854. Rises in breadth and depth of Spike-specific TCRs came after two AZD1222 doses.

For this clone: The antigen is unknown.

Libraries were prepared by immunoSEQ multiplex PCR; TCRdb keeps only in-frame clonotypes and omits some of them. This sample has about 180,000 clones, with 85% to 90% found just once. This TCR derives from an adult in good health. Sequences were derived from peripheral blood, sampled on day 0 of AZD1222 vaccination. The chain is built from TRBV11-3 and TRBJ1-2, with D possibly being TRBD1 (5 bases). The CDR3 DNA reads TGTGCCAGCAGCTCCGCGGGGGAAGGCTACACCTTC. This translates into CASSSAGEGYTF.